This T cell receptor beta chain was retrieved from a study of blood T cell repertoires in COVID-19. About the research overall: There were acute and convalescent COVID-19 samples, and they came from the United States, Italy and Spain.

The germline CDR1 and CDR2 sequences are LNHDA and SQIVND (reference sequence). This CDR3 comprises 12 residues. Unmatched junction bases numbered 3, after V lost 4 bases and J lost 7 bases. In this sample, this clone turned up a few times. Per the study methods: Amplification of reference gene primers was used by the study to estimate nucleated cell counts. Data came from immunoSEQ multiplex PCR; TCRdb stores just in-frame clones and leaves some out. D and trimming were read from the DNA, whereas the V and J calls and clone size are those reported in that table. The sample shows some 190,000 clones, 80% to 90% of them seen only once.

This TCR was recovered from a man aged 25 to 40 with acute or convalescent COVID-19. This rearrangement joins TRBV19 to TRBJ2-7; 8 bases are a match to TRBD2. The sample consisted of peripheral blood. The CDR3: CASSTRGGEQYF. The CDR3 DNA follows: TGTGCCAGTAGTACCCGGGGGGGTGAGCAGTACTTC.